The 9 T cell receptor beta chains listed next were all sequenced from one sample in a study of blood T cell repertoires in COVID-19. Some clones are missing from TCRdb's copy, which holds only in-frame ones; the method was immunoSEQ multiplex PCR. The table lists roughly 200,000 clones, 80% to 90% of them singletons. The sample was PBMCs or T cells enriched from blood (not recorded which). Source of these receptors: a middle-aged woman with acute COVID-19.

This chain joins TRBV10-1 and TRBJ2-1; TRBD2 aligns across 9 bases. The CDR3 spans 15 residues. Germline assignment: CDR1 WNHNN and CDR2 SYGVQD (reference sequence). V was pared by 3 bases and J by 7 bases, with 7 bases of the junction left unmatched. This chain's CDR3 is CASSEHAGGGNEQFF. Written as DNA, the CDR3 is TGCGCCAGCAGTGAACACGCGGGAGGGGGGAATGAGCAGTTCTTC.

For this clone: In the same sample, other DNA sequences code for this CDR3. The V gene is TRBV7-9, the J gene TRBJ1-3; 7 nucleotides agree with TRBD1. The germline CDR1 and CDR2 sequences are SEHNR and FQNEAQ (reference sequence). Trimming took 6 bases from V and 0 from J; bases not matched to a gene: 8. The CDR3 is 16 residues long. CDR3 coding DNA: TGTGCCAGCAGTCTGGGACAGCCAAACTCTGGAAACACCATATATTTT. Its protein is CASSLGQPNSGNTIYF.

The genes are TRBV14 and TRBJ2-3; 11 bases match TRBD2. This CDR3 region has 15 residues. V lost 4 bases, J lost 5 bases, and 5 bases stayed unmatched. Germline CDR1 reads SGHDN; CDR2 reads FVKESK. CDR3 amino acids: CASSRLAGREDTQYF. CDR3 nucleotide sequence: TGTGCCAGCAGCCGACTAGCGGGACGGGAAGATACGCAGTATTTT.

With respect to this clone: At one boundary the junction diverges from the germline segment, which might be a read error. The chain joins TRBV7-9 to TRBJ2-1; 9 nucleotides agree with TRBD2. CDR1 and CDR2 (germline): SEHNR, FQNEAQ (reference sequence). The CDR3 length is 14 residues. In DNA, the CDR3 is TGCTCTTCTAGCGGGGAGAGCTCCTACAATGAGCAGTTCTTC. Encoded protein: CSSSGESSYNEQFF.

The rearrangement joins TRBV28 to TRBJ2-1, with D perhaps TRBD1 (6 bases). V shed 3 bases and J shed 8 bases, with 17 bases lying between them. The CDR3 is 15 residues long. Germline V lookup: CDR1 MDHEN, CDR2 SYDVKM. CDR3 DNA: TGTGCCAGCAGTTTTGCAGGGGCTGGTGAAGATGAGCAGTTCTTC. This sequence encodes CASSFAGAGEDEQFF. Based on the CDR3 plus reference TRBV28 and TRBJ2-1, the full variable domain is DVKVTQSSRYLVKRTGEKVFLECVQDMDHENMFWYRQDPGLGLRLIYFSYDVKMKEKGDIPEGYSVSREKKERFSLILESASTNQTSMYLCASSFAGAGEDEQFFGPGTRLTVL.

The J gene is TRBJ1-1, the V gene TRBV5-1; D remains ambiguous. The CDR3 sequence is 13 residues long. V lost 1 base, J lost 2 bases, and 6 bases lay in between. From germline, CDR1 is SGHRS and CDR2 YFSETQ. The CDR3 DNA reads as TGCGCCAGCAGCTTGTCCAGAAACACTGAAGCTTTCTTT. The encoded protein is CASSLSRNTEAFF.

This clone was picked up a small number of times. The chain has TRBV18 and TRBJ1-6, with TRBD1 as a possible D gene (5 bases). This CDR3 comprises 14 residues. V lost 3 bases to trimming and J lost 4 bases, with 7 bases between them. Germline lookup yields CDR1 KGHSH and CDR2 LQKENI. The CDR3 sequence: CASSPEGYNSPLHF. CDR3 DNA: TGTGCCAGCTCACCGGAGGGGTATAATTCACCCCTCCACTTT.

The genes are TRBV28 and TRBJ1-1, with D maybe TRBD1 (5 bases). Trimming removed 7 bases from V and 5 bases from J, with 17 bases in between. The V gene's germline CDR1 is MDHEN and CDR2 SYDVKM. The CDR3 runs 14 residues. The CDR3 region is CASTRPGGVTEAFF. The CDR3, as DNA: TGTGCCAGCACCCGCCCGGGGGGGGTAACTGAAGCTTTCTTT.

This sequence joins TRBV19 and TRBJ2-7, with TRBD2 identical over 7 bases. The germline gives CDR1 LNHDA, CDR2 SQIVND (reference sequence). CDR3 length equals 15 residues. With V trimmed by 3 bases and J by 2 bases, 7 bases remained unmatched. The CDR3: CASSMSGGRTYEQYF. The CDR3 region has the DNA TGTGCCAGTAGTATGTCGGGGGGAAGGACCTACGAGCAGTACTTC.